This T cell receptor beta chain was sequenced during a study of somatic mutations in cytotoxic T cells in rheumatoid arthritis. Sequenced by immunoSEQ multiplex PCR; TCRdb stores in-frame clones only, minus some. In the table there are approximately 2,800 clones, 66% of which are singletons. Germline CDR1 GTSNPN, CDR2 SVGIG (reference sequence). Between the trimmed V and J ends, which lost 3 bases and 4 bases, there was a span of 13 bases. This CDR3 is 14 amino acids long. This clone has a handful of counts. The genes are TRBV30 and TRBJ2-1; D unresolved. The source is a young woman with rheumatoid arthritis. Source material: CD8+ T cells sorted from synovial fluid. The CDR3 region has the DNA TGTGCCTGGAGCCCTAGGCAAGCTTACAATGAGCAGTTCTTC. Protein product: CAWSPRQAYNEQFF.